This TCR beta chain was sequenced during a study of identical twins. Healthy Caucasians were all of the donors. TCRdb re-called the 5' RACE reads through MiXCR, storing one row per CDR3 protein. The sample carries more than 200,000 distinct CDR3 sequences, 11% to 15% recorded once. The CDR3 runs 16 residues. CDR1 and CDR2 from the germline V gene are SGHTA and FQGNSA. Whole-study findings and limits: The authors noted that invariant MAIT and iNKT cells could partly confound zero-insertion analyses. Twins' surplus sharing was weaker for beta out-of-frame sequences.

A word on this clonotype: Its antigen remains unidentified. Germline and junction disagree at one end, which may indicate a read error.

V and J are TRBV7-2 and TRBJ2-7, with D possibly matching TRBD1 (7 bases). This receptor was identified in a woman aged 18-30 years in good health. Sequenced material: memory (CD45RO+) T cells sorted from blood. The CDR3 DNA sequence: TGTGCCAGCAGCCTAGCGTCAGGGGGATCAGCCTACGAGCAGTACTTC. This codes for CASSLASGGSAYEQYF.